A selection of T cell receptor beta chains follows, all from one sample in a study of post-analysis software for immune sequencing data. One entry per CDR3 protein results from TCRdb running MiXCR on the PCR reads. The top ten hold about 10% of the sample, which has 600,000 to 750,000 distinct CDR3 sequences, approximately 59% seen once. The sample taken for sequencing was blood. The receptors come from a girl between 2 and 10 years old with multiple sclerosis. Each CDR3 is given with its conserved first and last residue. D genes are given only for firm matches. Size values are once, few and many counts, or a class for expanded clones, and some rows have none.

v_gene	abundance	d_gene	j_gene	CDR3aa	CDR3nt
TRBV7-2	NA	NA	TRBJ2-5	CASSLNGGGEETQYF	TGTGCCAGCAGCTTAAATGGGGGGGGCGAAGAGACCCAGTACTTC
TRBV10-2	few	NA	TRBJ1-5	CASSEPGKHQPQHF	TGCGCCAGCAGTGAACCCGGAAAACATCAGCCCCAGCATTTT
TRBV6-5	few	NA	TRBJ2-5	CASRGYGETQYF	TGTGCCAGCAGGGGGTACGGAGAGACCCAGTACTTC
TRBV6-1	few	TRBD1	TRBJ1-2	CASSDWTGTPNYGYTF	TGTGCCAGCAGTGATTGGACAGGAACGCCTAACTATGGCTACACCTTC
TRBV5-4	once	NA	TRBJ2-1	CASSLSGASWDNEQFF	TGTGCCAGCAGCTTGAGTGGAGCTAGTTGGGACAATGAGCAGTTCTTC
TRBV25-1	NA	TRBD1	TRBJ1-6	CASSEGRGRDNSPLHF	TGTGCCAGCAGTGAGGGCAGGGGGCGAGATAATTCACCCCTCCACTTT
TRBV6-6	NA	TRBD1	TRBJ2-7	CASRLGGDRDPSEQYF	TGTGCCAGCAGGCTGGGTGGGGACAGGGACCCTTCCGAGCAGTACTTC
TRBV11-2	few	TRBD1	TRBJ2-5	CASSPSTGPEETQYF	TGTGCCAGCAGCCCATCGACAGGGCCTGAAGAGACCCAGTACTTC
TRBV6-5	NA	NA	TRBJ2-7	CASSYGTGDPYEQYF	TGTGCCAGCAGTTACGGGACTGGGGACCCCTACGAGCAGTACTTC
TRBV12-3/TRBV12-4	NA	NA	TRBJ1-1	CASNQGLNTEAFF	TGTGCCAGCAATCAGGGATTGAACACTGAAGCTTTCTTT
TRBV7-8	NA	TRBD2	TRBJ2-1	CASSSGLAAYNEQFF	TGTGCCAGCAGCTCGGGACTAGCGGCCTACAATGAGCAGTTCTTC
TRBV6-5	once	NA	TRBJ2-5	CASSYSSMQETQYF	TGTGCCAGCAGTTACTCGAGTATGCAAGAGACCCAGTACTTC
TRBV6-1	NA	NA	TRBJ1-1	CASSELGFTNTEAFF	TGTGCCAGCAGTGAACTAGGGTTTACGAACACTGAAGCTTTCTTT
TRBV30	NA	TRBD1	TRBJ2-1	CAWTGQNYNEQFF	TGTGCCTGGACGGGACAGAACTACAATGAGCAGTTCTTC
TRBV12-3/TRBV12-4	few	TRBD1	TRBJ1-1	CASTPGQEKAFF	TGTGCCAGCACCCCGGGACAGGAGAAAGCTTTCTTT
TRBV5-1	NA	NA	TRBJ2-1	CASSRQEDEQFF	TGCGCCAGCAGCCGACAGGAGGACGAGCAGTTCTTC
TRBV12-3/TRBV12-4	NA	NA	TRBJ1-1	CASSLWTRTEAFF	TGTGCCAGCAGTTTGTGGACGCGGACTGAAGCTTTCTTT
TRBV5-1	NA	NA	TRBJ1-2	CAGSRGPGDYGYTF	TGCGCCGGCAGCCGAGGTCCGGGCGACTATGGCTACACCTTC
TRBV27	few	NA	TRBJ1-2	CASRGGYYGYTF	TGTGCCAGCCGAGGGGGATACTATGGCTACACCTTC
TRBV11-2	NA	NA	TRBJ2-1	CASSFPDRMEQFF	TGTGCCAGCAGCTTCCCGGACCGAATGGAGCAGTTCTTC
TRBV18	few	NA	TRBJ2-7	CASSNIVSLPYEQYF	TGTGCCAGCTCCAACATAGTCAGTCTACCCTACGAGCAGTACTTC
TRBV6-5	NA	NA	TRBJ2-7	CASSLHPQAGSYEQYF	TGTGCCAGCAGCCTCCACCCCCAGGCAGGGAGCTACGAGCAGTACTTC